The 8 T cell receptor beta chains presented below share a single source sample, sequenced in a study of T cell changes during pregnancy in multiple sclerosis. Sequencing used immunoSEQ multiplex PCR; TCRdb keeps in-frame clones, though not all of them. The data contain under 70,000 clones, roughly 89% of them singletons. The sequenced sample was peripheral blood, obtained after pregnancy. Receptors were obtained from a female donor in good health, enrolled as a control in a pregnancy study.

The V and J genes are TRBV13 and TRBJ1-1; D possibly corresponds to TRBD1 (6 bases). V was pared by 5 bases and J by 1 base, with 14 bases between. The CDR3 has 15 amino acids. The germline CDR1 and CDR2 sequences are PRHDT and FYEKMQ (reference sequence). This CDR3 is CASSQRGGRNTEAFF. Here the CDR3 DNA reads TGTGCCAGCAGCCAACGGGGGGGGCGGAACACTGAAGCTTTCTTT.

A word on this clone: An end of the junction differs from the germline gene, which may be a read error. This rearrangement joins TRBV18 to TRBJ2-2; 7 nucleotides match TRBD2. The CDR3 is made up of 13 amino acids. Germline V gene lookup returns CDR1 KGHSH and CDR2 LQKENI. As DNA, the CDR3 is TGTGCCAGCCCACCGGGGGGTACCGGGGAGCTGTTTTTT. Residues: CASPPGGTGELFF.

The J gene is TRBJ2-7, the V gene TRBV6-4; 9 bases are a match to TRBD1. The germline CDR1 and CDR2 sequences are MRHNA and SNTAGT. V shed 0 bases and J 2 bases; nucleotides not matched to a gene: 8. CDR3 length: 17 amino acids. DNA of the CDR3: TGTGCCAGCAGTGACTCGGCGGACAGGGGAAACCCCTACGAGCAGTACTTC. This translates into CASSDSADRGNPYEQYF.

The CDR3 DNA sequence: TGTGCCAGCAGTGTCGGGACAGAATGGGAAACCTTCTTT. Amino acids: CASSVGTEWETFF. The chain has TRBV25-1 and TRBJ1-1; 7 nucleotides match TRBD1. Germline loops: CDR1 MGHDK, CDR2 SYGVNS. The CDR3 contains 13 residues. The V segment lost 4 bases and the J segment 14 bases; nucleotides outside the gene matches: 13.

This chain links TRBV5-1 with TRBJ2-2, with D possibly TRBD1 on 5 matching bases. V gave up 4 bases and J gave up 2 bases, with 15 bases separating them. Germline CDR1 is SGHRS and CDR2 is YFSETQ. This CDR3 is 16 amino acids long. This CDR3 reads CASSEVWTRNTGELFF. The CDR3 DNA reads TGCGCCAGCAGCGAGGTCTGGACACGTAACACCGGGGAGCTGTTTTTT.

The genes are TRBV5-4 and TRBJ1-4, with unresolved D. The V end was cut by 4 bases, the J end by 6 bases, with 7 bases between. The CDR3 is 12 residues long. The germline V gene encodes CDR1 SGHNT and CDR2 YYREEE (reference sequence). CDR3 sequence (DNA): TGTGCCAGCAGCCCCGGGGATGAAAAACTGTTTTTT. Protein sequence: CASSPGDEKLFF.

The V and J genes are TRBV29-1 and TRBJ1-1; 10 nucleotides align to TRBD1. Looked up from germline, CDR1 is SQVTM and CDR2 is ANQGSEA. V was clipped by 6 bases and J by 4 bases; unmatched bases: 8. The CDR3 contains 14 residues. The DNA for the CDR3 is TGCAGCGTACGAAGGAGGGACAGGGGCACTGAAGCTTTCTTT. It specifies CSVRRRDRGTEAFF.

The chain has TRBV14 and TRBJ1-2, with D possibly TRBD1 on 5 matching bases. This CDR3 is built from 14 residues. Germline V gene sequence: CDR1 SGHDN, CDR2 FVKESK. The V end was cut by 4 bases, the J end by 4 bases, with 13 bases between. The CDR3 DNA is TGTGCCAGCAGCCCAACATCAGGGTCCTATGGCTACACCTTC. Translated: CASSPTSGSYGYTF.